The T cell receptor beta chain described here comes from a study of T-cell memory formation after mild COVID-19. For the study at large: Across donors, TCR clusters were largely donor specific. Regarding the study as a whole: CD4+ clones that contracted lay mainly in CM and EM; CD8+ ones lay in EMRA. Pre-infection memory held some responding clones, suggesting pre-existing cross-reactive T cells responded.

The V gene's germline CDR1 is DFQATT and CDR2 SNEGSKA (reference sequence). CDR3 length equals 11 residues. V was trimmed by 6 bases and J by 1 base, leaving 6 bases between them. This clonotype showed up just a few times. Its antigen is unidentified. After 5'RACE with constant-segment primers, TCR alpha and TCR beta cDNA libraries carrying sample barcodes and UMIs were obtained. TCRdb used MiXCR to reprocess the 5' RACE reads, holding one entry per CDR3 protein. The table has around 370,000 distinct CDR3 sequences, approximately 21% seen once. This chain links TRBV20-1 with TRBJ1-1, with D uncertain. The sequence was obtained from an adult woman who had mild COVID-19 (a few samples of this study predate the infection). Cell type and time point are not known. Sequenced input: PBMCs or a T cell subset sorted from them (not recorded which). The CDR3 DNA sequence: TGCAGTGCCGAGACGAACACTGAAGCTTTCTTT. It encodes CSAETNTEAFF.